This entry features one TCR beta chain sequence. Primers: 60 V beta forward and 13 J beta reverse. The assay was immunoSEQ multiplex PCR, and TCRdb's table has in-frame clones only and misses some. The profile shows some 90,000 clones, 75% to 85% of them singletons. These data come from a study of glioma-infiltrating T cells after dendritic cell vaccination. Study overall: Samples are from glioblastoma patients in Phase I and II dendritic cell vaccine trials. The vaccine used monocyte-derived dendritic cells pulsed overnight with autologous tumor lysate.

Regarding time point: after dendritic cell vaccination, including at tumor progression/relapse. The sequence derives from a human donor with glioblastoma. The material sequenced was blood, taken after dendritic cell vaccination.

CDR3: CASTIKGTGANTGELFF. The CDR3, as DNA: TGTGCCAGCACTATCAAGGGGACAGGGGCGAACACCGGGGAGCTGTTTTTT. The chain is built from TRBV11-2 and TRBJ2-2; 10 bases are shared with TRBD1. V lost 7 bases, J lost 0 bases, and 8 bases stayed unmatched. Germline V gene data show CDR1 as SGHAT and CDR2 as FQNNGV. The CDR3 is made up of 17 amino acids. Looking up the rest from reference TRBV11-2 and TRBJ2-2 gives the full variable domain: EAGVAQSPRYKIIEKRQSVAFWCNPISGHATLYWYQQILGQGPKLLIQFQNNGVVDDSQLPKDRFSAERLKGVDSTLKIQPAKLEDSAVYLCASTIKGTGANTGELFFGEGSRLTVL.